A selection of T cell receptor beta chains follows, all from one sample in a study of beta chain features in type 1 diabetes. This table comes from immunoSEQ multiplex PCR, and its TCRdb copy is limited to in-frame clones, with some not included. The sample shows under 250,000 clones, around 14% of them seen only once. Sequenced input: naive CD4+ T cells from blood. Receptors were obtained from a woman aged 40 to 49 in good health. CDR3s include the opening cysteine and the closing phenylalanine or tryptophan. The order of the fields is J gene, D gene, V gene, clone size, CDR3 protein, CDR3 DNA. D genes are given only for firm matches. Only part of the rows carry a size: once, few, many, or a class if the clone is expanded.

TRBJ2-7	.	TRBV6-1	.	CASSERRGTYEQYF	TGTGCCAGCAGTGAAAGAAGGGGAACCTACGAGCAGTACTTC
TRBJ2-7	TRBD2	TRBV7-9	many	CAAGGAEQYF	TGTGCCGCGGGGGGCGCCGAGCAGTACTTC
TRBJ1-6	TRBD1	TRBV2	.	CASLRTGHNSPLHF	TGTGCCAGTTTGCGGACAGGCCATAATTCACCCCTCCACTTT
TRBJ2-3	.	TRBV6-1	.	CASSRDTSTDTQYF	TGTGCCAGCAGCCGGGACACTAGCACAGATACGCAGTATTTT
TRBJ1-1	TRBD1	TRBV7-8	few	CASSRVRFPQGAMGNTEAFF	TGTGCCAGCAGCCGGGTTCGATTTCCCCAGGGGGCGATGGGGAACACTGAAGCTTTCTTT
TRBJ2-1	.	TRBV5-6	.	CASSLAPGQNNEQFF	TGTGCCAGCAGCTTGGCCCCCGGACAGAACAATGAGCAGTTCTTC
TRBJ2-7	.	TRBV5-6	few	CASSLPGVGYEQYF	TGTGCCAGCAGCTTGCCGGGGGTTGGCTACGAGCAGTACTTC
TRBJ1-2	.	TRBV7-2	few	CASSSYRVRYGYTF	TGTGCCAGCAGCTCCTACAGGGTTCGTTACGGCTACACCTTC
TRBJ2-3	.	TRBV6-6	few	CASSFSSAGLADTQYF	TGTGCCAGCAGTTTCTCTTCGGCAGGGTTGGCAGATACGCAGTATTTT
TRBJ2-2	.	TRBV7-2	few	CASSGGRNTGELFF	TGTGCCAGCAGCGGGGGCAGGAATACCGGGGAGCTGTTTTTT
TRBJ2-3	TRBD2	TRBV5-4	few	CASSLGPAGVTDTQYF	TGTGCCAGCAGCCTGGGGCCAGCGGGGGTCACAGATACGCAGTATTTT
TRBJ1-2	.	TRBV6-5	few	CASSYSHSNYGYTF	TGTGCCAGCAGTTACTCCCACAGTAACTATGGCTACACCTTC
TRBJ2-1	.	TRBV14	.	CASSPGTYYNEQFF	TGTGCCAGCAGCCCCGGGACATACTACAATGAGCAGTTCTTC
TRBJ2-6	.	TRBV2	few	CASSEQGTNVLTF	TGTGCCAGCAGCGAACAGGGAACCAACGTCCTGACTTTC
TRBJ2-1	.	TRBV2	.	CASNALQSYNEQFF	TGTGCCAGCAATGCCTTACAATCCTACAATGAGCAGTTCTTC
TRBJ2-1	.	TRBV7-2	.	CASSPLTGYNEQFF	TGTGCCAGCAGCCCACTAACGGGGTACAATGAGCAGTTCTTC
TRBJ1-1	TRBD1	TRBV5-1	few	CASARKTGMPEAFF	TGCGCCAGCGCGAGAAAGACAGGGATGCCTGAAGCTTTCTTT
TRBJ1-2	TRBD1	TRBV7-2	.	CASSHGGPGQGIWYGYTF	TGTGCCAGCAGCCACGGGGGGCCGGGACAGGGGATCTGGTATGGCTACACCTTC
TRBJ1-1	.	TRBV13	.	CASSLNQGRGTEAFF	TGTGCCAGCAGCTTAAATCAGGGCAGGGGCACTGAAGCTTTCTTT
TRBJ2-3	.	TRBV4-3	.	CASSQGRRQVDTQYF	TGCGCCAGCAGCCAAGGACGGAGACAGGTAGATACGCAGTATTTT
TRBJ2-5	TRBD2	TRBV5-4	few	CASSSPTSGGQTQYF	TGTGCCAGCAGCTCGCCGACTAGCGGGGGCCAGACCCAGTACTTC
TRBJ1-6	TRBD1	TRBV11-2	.	CASRLGQQLPLHF	TGTGCCAGCAGACTGGGACAGCAATTGCCCCTCCACTTT
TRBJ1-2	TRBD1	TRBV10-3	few	CAISVRDRGGYTF	TGTGCCATCAGTGTAAGGGACAGGGGGGGCTACACCTTC
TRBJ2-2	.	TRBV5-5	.	CASSFSSGVPGELFF	TGTGCCAGCAGCTTTTCGTCCGGAGTTCCCGGGGAGCTGTTTTTT
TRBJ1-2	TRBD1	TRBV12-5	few	CASGLDRGRGYTF	TGTGCTAGTGGGCTGGACAGGGGAAGGGGCTACACCTTC
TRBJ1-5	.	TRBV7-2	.	CASGGGGQPQHF	TGTGCCAGCGGGGGAGGGGGTCAGCCCCAGCATTTT
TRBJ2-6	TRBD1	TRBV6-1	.	CASSAWTGLFTGANVLTF	TGTGCCAGCAGTGCTTGGACAGGGCTTTTCACTGGGGCCAACGTCCTGACTTTC
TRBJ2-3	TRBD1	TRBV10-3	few	CATGQGTDTQYF	TGTGCCACCGGACAGGGCACAGATACGCAGTATTTT
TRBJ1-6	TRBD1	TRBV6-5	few	CASSSGRDRDGSPLHF	TGTGCCAGCAGTTCGGGCCGGGACAGGGATGGTTCACCCCTCCACTTT
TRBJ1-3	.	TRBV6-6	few	CATPHPSGNTIYF	TGTGCCACCCCCCATCCCTCTGGAAACACCATATATTTT
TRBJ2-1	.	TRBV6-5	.	CASSSPYSSYNEQFF	TGTGCCAGCAGTTCCCCTTATAGCTCCTACAATGAGCAGTTCTTC
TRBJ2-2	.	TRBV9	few	CASSVEAGNTGELFF	TGTGCCAGCAGCGTAGAGGCAGGGAATACCGGGGAGCTGTTTTTT
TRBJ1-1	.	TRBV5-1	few	CASSSAGVTEAFF	TGCGCCAGCAGCTCCGCAGGGGTCACTGAAGCTTTCTTT
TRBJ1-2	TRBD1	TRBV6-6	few	CASSYNPRTGGYGYTF	TGTGCCAGCAGTTACAACCCCCGGACAGGAGGCTATGGCTACACCTTC
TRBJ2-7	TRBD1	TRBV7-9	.	CASSMRGLPFYEQYF	TGTGCCAGCAGCATGAGGGGGCTCCCTTTTTACGAGCAGTACTTC
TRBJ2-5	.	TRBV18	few	CASSPYGGPETQYF	TGTGCCAGCTCACCGTACGGGGGGCCAGAGACCCAGTACTTC
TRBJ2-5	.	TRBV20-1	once	CSAPIRETQYF	TGCAGTGCGCCGATCCGGGAGACCCAGTACTTC
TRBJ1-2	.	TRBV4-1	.	CASSQITNYGYTF	TGCGCCAGCAGCCAGATAACAAACTATGGCTACACCTTC
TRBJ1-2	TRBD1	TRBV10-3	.	CAIRRGQETYGYTF	TGTGCCATCAGGAGAGGACAGGAAACTTATGGCTACACCTTC
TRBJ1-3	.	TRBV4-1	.	CASSQGPTGNSGNTIYF	TGCGCCAGCAGCCAAGGCCCGACAGGCAATTCTGGAAACACCATATATTTT